This is a list of T cell receptor beta chains from one sample in a study of blood T cell repertoires in COVID-19. The data were produced by immunoSEQ multiplex PCR, yet TCRdb's version contains in-frame clones alone and is incomplete. The sample carries 200,000 to 300,000 clones, about 88% recorded once. The sequencing sample was made of peripheral blood. The receptors come from a woman in her fifties or sixties with COVID-19, enrolled during active disease. The CDR3 runs from the conserved cysteine through the conserved F or W. Each record gives: CDR3 protein, V gene, J gene, D gene. The D gene is left open where the match is weak.

CASSSRDRGSSYNSPLHF	TRBV28	TRBJ1-6	TRBD1
CASSLRQAYNSPLHF	TRBV13	TRBJ1-6	NA
CASSQGRGRGSLFQYF	TRBV4-2	TRBJ2-7	NA
CASSLRYPTNEKLFF	TRBV4-1	TRBJ1-4	NA
CASSLGGESYEQYF	TRBV28	TRBJ2-7	TRBD2
CASSLRTGLMNEQYF	TRBV7-2	TRBJ2-7	TRBD1
CASSLVPTSNEQFF	TRBV5-1	TRBJ2-1	NA
CASSIDKSRISGNTIYF	TRBV19	TRBJ1-3	NA
CASSKGWALRGRPSPEQFF	TRBV21-1	TRBJ2-1	NA
CASTRRTSVTYNEQFF	TRBV19	TRBJ2-1	TRBD2
CASRKTGGSNQPQHF	TRBV28	TRBJ1-5	TRBD1
CASRKPEEGLGGYTF	TRBV5-1	TRBJ1-2	NA
CASHSGGSVYEQYF	TRBV7-2	TRBJ2-7	TRBD2
CASSKVGTSGMNEQFF	TRBV28	TRBJ2-1	TRBD2
CASRPKDSLWAFF	TRBV19	TRBJ1-1	NA
CSIRRGGELFF	TRBV29-1	TRBJ2-2	NA
CASSETGAQDEGGELFF	TRBV5-4	TRBJ2-2	NA
CSVDPGWNYGYTF	TRBV29-1	TRBJ1-2	NA
CASSEGQGWGNEQFF	TRBV6-4	TRBJ2-1	NA
CSASRFNEQFF	TRBV20-1	TRBJ2-1	NA
CASSSSGTGGLEQYF	TRBV6-5	TRBJ2-7	TRBD1
CASSPLRQVEDYGYTF	TRBV18	TRBJ1-2	NA
CASRDTDRGLSYEQYF	TRBV7-9	TRBJ2-7	TRBD1
CASSLFGTAYNSPLHF	TRBV27	TRBJ1-6	TRBD1
CASSLNPGTERSYEQYF	TRBV7-6	TRBJ2-7	TRBD1
CSVARRETQYF	TRBV29-1	TRBJ2-5	NA
CASSLRRESYEQYF	TRBV28	TRBJ2-7	TRBD2
CASTLHQGGSEKLFF	TRBV7-2	TRBJ1-4	NA
CASIPGGFDGYTF	TRBV28	TRBJ1-2	NA